The 18 T cell receptor beta chains below all came from one sample that was sequenced in a study of T cell repertoires in cytomegalovirus infection. No antigen is known for these receptors. TCRdb reanalysed the reads using MiXCR and keeps one entry per CDR3 protein. The table has under 500,000 distinct CDR3 sequences, approximately 46% seen once; the top ten hold about two fifths. The source material was cultured PBMCs, sampled from culture after CMV antigen stimulation. Receptors were obtained from a human donor in good health (CMV status not recorded). Some clones in this sample may be carry-over from other donors' samples.

This clonotype came up a few times. This chain links TRBV6-2 or TRBV6-3 with TRBJ2-3; D is ambiguous. Trimming removed 2 bases at V and 4 bases at J, with 4 bases between. This CDR3 is built from 12 residues. Per the germline V gene, CDR1 is MNHEY and CDR2 is SVGEGT. The CDR3 DNA is TGTGCCAGCAGTTACCGCCCAGATACGCAGTATTTT. Translating it yields CASSYRPDTQYF.

CDR3 bases: TGCGCCAGCAGTCAATCGGAATGGACTAGCGGGAGGGGTAATGAGCAGTTCTTC. Its translation: CASSQSEWTSGRGNEQFF. The rearrangement links TRBV23-1 to TRBJ2-1; 15 bases fit TRBD2. TRBV23-1 is treated as an ORF (open reading frame) with a function not yet certain. The J segment lost 7 bases and the V segment lost 0 bases, leaving 7 bases of the junction unmatched. This CDR3 contains 18 residues.

This clonotype was seen more than once but under ten times. The rearrangement joins TRBV5-4 to TRBJ2-5, with 7 bases that match TRBD2. After removal of 7 bases from V and 2 bases from J, the junction contained 17 bases not matched to a gene. The CDR3 length is 17 residues. The germline CDR1 and CDR2 sequences are SGHNT and YYREEE (reference sequence). Written as DNA, the CDR3 is TGTGCCAGCGGAATGGGAGGGGCGGTTGCCGAGCAAGAGACCCAGTACTTC. Amino acid sequence: CASGMGGAVAEQETQYF.

V and J are TRBV7-6 and TRBJ1-4; 7 nucleotides agree with TRBD1. Germline lookup yields CDR1 SGHVS and CDR2 FNYEAQ. The trim removed 5 bases at V and 5 bases at J, leaving 11 bases unmatched. This CDR3 has 16 residues. CDR3 amino acids: CASSLRPGTENEKLFF. CDR3 nucleotide sequence: TGTGCCAGCAGCCTAAGACCCGGGACAGAAAATGAAAAACTGTTTTTT.

This clonotype occurred a few times. The J gene is TRBJ1-4, the V gene TRBV7-9; D might be TRBD1 (5 bases). Germline CDR1 SEHNR, CDR2 FQNEAQ (reference sequence). The CDR3 consists of 15 residues. V dropped 1 base and J dropped 6 bases, with 12 bases sitting between them. CDR3 in DNA: TGTGCCAGCAGCTTAGGGTCGCCAGGGCATGAAAAACTGTTTTTT. It specifies CASSLGSPGHEKLFF.

This sequence joins TRBV9 and TRBJ2-1, with 7 bases matching TRBD1. This CDR3 is 14 amino acids long. The V segment lost 2 bases and the J segment 9 bases; nucleotides outside the gene matches: 8. Germline CDR1 SGDLS, CDR2 YYNGEE. The CDR3 nucleotides read TGTGCCAGCAGCGTCACGACAGGGTCCCGTGAGCAGTTCTTC. Translated, it gives CASSVTTGSREQFF.

The chain uses TRBV7-8 and TRBJ2-7, with a possible D match to TRBD1 (6 bases). The CDR3 loop spans 16 amino acids. CDR1 and CDR2 (germline): SGHVS, FQNEAQ. Deletions cut 5 bases from V and 0 bases from J, with 17 bases between. The CDR3 region has the DNA TGTGCCAGCAGCCCGAAGCTCCTAGGGGGCTCCTACGAGCAGTACTTC. Protein sequence: CASSPKLLGGSYEQYF. Full variable domain (rest looked up from reference TRBV7-8 and TRBJ2-7): GAGVSQSPRYKVAKRGQDVALRCDPISGHVSLFWYQQALGQGPEFLTYFQNEAQLDKSGLPSDRFFAERPEGSVSTLKIQRTQQEDSAVYLCASSPKLLGGSYEQYFGPGTRLTVT.

Only a few counts were recorded for this clonotype. The V gene is TRBV7-9, the J gene TRBJ2-7, with 10 bases lining up with TRBD1. The CDR3 runs to 14 residues. Germline V gene lookup returns CDR1 SEHNR and CDR2 FQNEAQ (reference sequence). The J segment lost 5 bases and the V segment lost 5 bases, leaving 6 bases of the junction unmatched. CDR3 sequence: CASSPVGTGDEQYF. The CDR3, as DNA: TGTGCCAGCAGCCCCGTGGGGACAGGGGACGAGCAGTACTTC.

The rearrangement uses TRBV19 and TRBJ1-2; no firm D call. Germline CDR1 reads LNHDA; CDR2 reads SQIVND (reference sequence). There are 12 residues in the CDR3. The V end was cut by 7 bases, the J end by 2 bases, with 8 bases between. The CDR3 spells CASNARNYGYTF. In DNA form, the CDR3 reads TGTGCCAGTAATGCGAGGAACTATGGCTACACCTTC.

The chain couples TRBV7-2 to TRBJ2-5, with TRBD2 as a possible D gene (6 bases). Per germline, CDR1 SGHTA and CDR2 FQGNSA. V was shortened by 5 bases and J by 5 bases, with 15 bases between the two germline ends. The CDR3 totals 14 residues. The CDR3 is CASSPAEGRETQYF. CDR3 coding DNA: TGTGCCAGCAGCCCCGCGGAGGGGCGGGAGACCCAGTACTTC.

V usage is TRBV19 and J usage is TRBJ2-1, with 7 positions matching TRBD2. The trim removed 1 base at V and 8 bases at J, leaving 5 bases unmatched. CDR1 LNHDA and CDR2 SQIVND come from the germline V gene (reference sequence). The CDR3 runs 14 residues. This chain's CDR3 is CASSIVGGTYEQFF. CDR3 DNA: TGTGCCAGTAGTATAGTCGGGGGGACGTATGAGCAGTTCTTC.

This clonotype turned up a few times. The rearrangement joins TRBV19 to TRBJ2-7, with a tentative D call TRBD2 (6 bases). This CDR3 region has 15 residues. V was pared by 3 bases and J by 2 bases, with 14 bases between. Germline V gene sequence: CDR1 LNHDA, CDR2 SQIVND (reference sequence). The CDR3 sequence: CASSMRDGSTYEQYF. CDR3 nucleotide sequence: TGTGCCAGTAGTATGCGGGACGGGAGTACCTACGAGCAGTACTTC.

This clonotype has more than one count but fewer than ten. The genes are TRBV7-2 and TRBJ1-4; D gene ambiguous. This CDR3 region has 14 residues. V lost 3 bases and J 3 bases, leaving 8 bases between the germline ends. Germline loops: CDR1 SGHTA, CDR2 FQGNSA. The CDR3 DNA reads as TGTGCCAGCAGCTTTGGGAGTTCTAATGAAAAACTGTTTTTT. Encoded protein: CASSFGSSNEKLFF. Combining the CDR3 with reference TRBV7-2 and TRBJ1-4 gives the whole variable domain GAGVSQSPSNKVTEKGKDVELRCDPISGHTALYWYRQSLGQGLEFLIYFQGNSAPDKSGLPSDRFSAERTGGSVSTLTIQRTQQEDSAVYLCASSFGSSNEKLFFGSGTQLSVL.

This chain uses TRBV11-3 with TRBJ2-7, with TRBD1 identical over 10 bases. The CDR3 has 15 residues. V dropped 0 bases and J dropped 5; count of bases not matched to a gene: 4. Germline V gene data show CDR1 as SGHNT and CDR2 as YENEEA. The CDR3 DNA is TGTGCCAGCAGCTTAGACGGGACAGGGGCGAACGAGCAGTACTTC. Residues: CASSLDGTGANEQYF.

The genes are TRBV6-1 and TRBJ2-1; 8 bases line up with TRBD2. The germline V gene has CDR1 MNHNS and CDR2 SASEGT. This CDR3 is 17 amino acids long. J gave up 7 bases and V 6 bases, and 17 bases lay outside the gene matches. The CDR3 spells CASREGTSWGLQNEQFF. In nucleotides, the CDR3 is TGTGCCAGCAGAGAGGGGACTAGTTGGGGTCTACAAAATGAGCAGTTCTTC.

The genes are TRBV18 and TRBJ1-2; 7 positions match TRBD1. CDR1 and CDR2 from the germline V gene are KGHSH and LQKENI. Germline trimming cut 2 bases from V and 8 bases from J; bases unmatched to any gene: 5. The CDR3 covers 13 residues. In DNA, the CDR3 is TGTGCCAGCTCACCAGAGGGGGCCCGAGGCTACACCTTC. Its protein product is CASSPEGARGYTF.

The V call is TRBV13, the J call TRBJ1-2; D unresolved. V was shortened by 0 bases and J by 2 bases, with 13 bases between the two germline ends. The CDR3 covers 16 residues. Germline CDR1 and CDR2: PRHDT and FYEKMQ (reference sequence). Here the CDR3 DNA reads TGTGCCAGCAGCTTAGGAGGTCCGTCGATAAACTATGGCTACACCTTC. Its translation is CASSLGGPSINYGYTF.

This chain connects TRBV7-2 to TRBJ1-6; TRBD1 might be the D (5 bases). Trimming stripped 3 bases from V and 8 bases from J, with 11 bases between. This CDR3 is 14 amino acids long. In germline, CDR1 is SGHTA, CDR2 FQGNSA. The CDR3 sequence: CASSLDIAHSPLHF. CDR3 nucleotides: TGTGCCAGCAGCTTGGACATAGCCCATTCACCCCTCCACTTT.